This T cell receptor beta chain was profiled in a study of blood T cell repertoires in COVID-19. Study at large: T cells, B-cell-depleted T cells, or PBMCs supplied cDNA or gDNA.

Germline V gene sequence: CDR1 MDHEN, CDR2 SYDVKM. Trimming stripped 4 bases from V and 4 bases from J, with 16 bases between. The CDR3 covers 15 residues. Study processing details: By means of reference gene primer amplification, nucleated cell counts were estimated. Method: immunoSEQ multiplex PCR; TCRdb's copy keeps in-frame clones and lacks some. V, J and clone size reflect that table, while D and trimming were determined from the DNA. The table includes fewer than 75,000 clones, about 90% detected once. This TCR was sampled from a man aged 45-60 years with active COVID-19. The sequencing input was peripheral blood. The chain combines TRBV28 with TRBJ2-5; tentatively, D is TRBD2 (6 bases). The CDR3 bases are TGTGCCAGCAGTTCCGGGACTGGGGTCCGAGAGACCCAGTACTTC. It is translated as CASSSGTGVRETQYF.